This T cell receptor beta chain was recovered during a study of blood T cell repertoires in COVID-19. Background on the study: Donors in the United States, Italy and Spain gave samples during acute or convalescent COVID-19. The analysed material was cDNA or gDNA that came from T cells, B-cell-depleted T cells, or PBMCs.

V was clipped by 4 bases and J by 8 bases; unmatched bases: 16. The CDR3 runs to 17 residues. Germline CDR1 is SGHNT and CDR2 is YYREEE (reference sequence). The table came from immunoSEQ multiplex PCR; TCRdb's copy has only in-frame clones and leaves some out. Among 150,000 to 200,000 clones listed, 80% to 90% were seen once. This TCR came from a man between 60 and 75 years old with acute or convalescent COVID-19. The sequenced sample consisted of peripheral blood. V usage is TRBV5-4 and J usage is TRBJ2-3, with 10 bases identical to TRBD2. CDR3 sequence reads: CASSPGLGAGGPGTQYF. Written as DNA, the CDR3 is TGTGCCAGCAGCCCGGGGCTAGGAGCGGGAGGGCCAGGTACGCAGTATTTT.